The rows below give T cell receptor beta chains drawn from one sample of a study of blood T cells in healthy people across ages. TCRdb re-called the 5' RACE reads through MiXCR, storing one row per CDR3 protein. This table holds 1.5 million to 2 million distinct CDR3 sequences, roughly 52% found once. Sequences were obtained from blood. These receptor sequences come from a middle-aged woman in good health. Both conserved end residues are part of each CDR3.

v_gene: TRBV2
len: 16
CDR3aa: CASTDSPRQYQETQYF

v_gene: TRBV5-1
len: 14
CDR3aa: CASLRGQGSGTQYF

v_gene: TRBV6-2/TRBV6-3
len: 15
CDR3aa: CASSYSSGSLNIQYF

v_gene: TRBV20-1
len: 14
CDR3aa: CSARDVDRNYGYTF

v_gene: TRBV24-1
len: 16
CDR3aa: CATAMGGGHSYNEQYF

v_gene: TRBV6-1
len: 13
CDR3aa: CASNGGRDYEQYF

v_gene: TRBV5-1
len: 13
CDR3aa: CASRGDRVETQYF

v_gene: TRBV18
len: 14
CDR3aa: CASSPPQGGGGYTF

v_gene: TRBV7-2
len: 14
CDR3aa: CASSLTGQTYEQYF

v_gene: TRBV7-9
len: 16
CDR3aa: CASSLVDWAGQETQYF